The 7 T cell receptor beta chains below come from one sample, sequenced in a study of beta chain features in type 1 diabetes. Study findings and constraints: Shortening that was moderate but significant affected the TCRB CDR3s of Type 1 diabetes patients in all four CD4+ subsets.

The sequenced template was cDNA made from the entire isolated RNA. TCRdb keeps only in-frame clones here, not all; method: immunoSEQ multiplex PCR. The profile shows approximately 730,000 clones, over 10% of them singletons. These receptors have no identified antigens. The specimen was naive CD4+ T cells from blood. The receptors come from a man younger than 30 with type 1 diabetes.

CDR3 in DNA: TGTGCCAGCAGCGTGGGCGACTTAGGGATGAGCACAGATACGCAGTATTTT. This gives the protein CASSVGDLGMSTDTQYF. The chain has TRBV9 and TRBJ2-3; D unclear. The CDR3 has 17 amino acids. V lost 2 bases and J lost 0, with 16 bases in between. The germline V gene has CDR1 SGDLS and CDR2 YYNGEE.

This clone has just a few counts. The chain uses TRBV29-1 and TRBJ2-7; the D call may be TRBD1 or TRBD2 (5 bases each). Germline lookup yields CDR1 SQVTM and CDR2 ANQGSEA. V lost 7 bases to trimming and J lost 6 bases, with 19 bases between them. The CDR3 is 13 residues long. The CDR3 DNA sequence: TGCAGCGCCCGGGGCCAGGGATTCACCGAGCAGTACTTC. The encoded protein is CSARGQGFTEQYF.

This clone was seen once. The J gene is TRBJ2-7, the V gene TRBV28; D may match TRBD1 or TRBD2 (5 bases each). V lost 3 bases, J lost 4 bases, and 13 bases lay in between. The CDR3 spans 14 residues. Germline lookup yields CDR1 MDHEN and CDR2 SYDVKM. CDR3 amino acids: CASSFRGDPYEQYF. As DNA, the CDR3 is TGTGCCAGCAGTTTTAGAGGGGATCCTTACGAGCAGTACTTC.

This chain connects TRBV27 to TRBJ1-2; D gene uncertain. This CDR3 has 14 residues. The germline CDR1 and CDR2 sequences are MNHEY and SMNVEV (reference sequence). With 0 bases removed from V and 2 bases from J, the gap between germline ends came to 7 bases. CDR3 bases: TGTGCCAGCAGTTTATCTCGGCTAAACTATGGCTACACCTTC. Translated, it gives CASSLSRLNYGYTF.

This clone appeared a few times. The V gene is TRBV27, the J gene TRBJ1-5; 7 bases are a match to TRBD1. Germline-derived CDR1 and CDR2 are MNHEY and SMNVEV (reference sequence). The CDR3 covers 18 residues. V was clipped by 6 bases and J by 0 bases; unmatched bases: 14. The CDR3, as DNA: TGTGCCAGCAGATCCTTACGACAGGGATCTCGTAGCAATCAGCCCCAGCATTTT. Protein product: CASRSLRQGSRSNQPQHF.

The table lists this clone with a few counts. The V call is TRBV2, the J call TRBJ1-2; perhaps TRBD1 as D (5 bases). The CDR3 spans 11 residues. Trimming stripped 6 bases from V and 5 bases from J, with 7 bases between. Germline lookup yields CDR1 SNHLY and CDR2 FYNNEI. The CDR3 sequence: CASREGYGYTF. The CDR3 coding sequence is TGTGCCAGCAGGGAGGGGTATGGCTACACCTTC.

The table lists this clone with a few counts. This sequence joins TRBV7-9 and TRBJ1-5; D might be TRBD1 (5 bases). The CDR3 is 13 residues long. The germline V gene encodes CDR1 SEHNR and CDR2 FQNEAQ (reference sequence). Deletions cut 5 bases from V and 4 bases from J, with 9 bases between. The CDR3 protein is CASSGTENQPQHF. For the CDR3, the DNA is TGTGCCAGCAGCGGGACGGAGAATCAGCCCCAGCATTTT.